One and the same sample provided the 10 T cell receptor beta chains below, sequenced in a study of T cell repertoires in cytomegalovirus infection. Using its own MiXCR run on the reads, TCRdb lists one record per CDR3 protein. The sample has over 300,000 distinct CDR3 sequences; more than 8% are singletons. Sequenced input: PBMCs. These receptors originate from a human donor in good health (CMV status not recorded). Some clones in this sample may be carry-over from other donors' samples.

In its sample, this clonotype was seen a few times. V and J are TRBV6-5 and TRBJ2-1; TRBD2 aligns across 11 bases. J lost 2 bases, V lost 1 base, and 4 bases had no gene match. There are 17 residues in the CDR3. Germline lookup yields CDR1 MNHEY and CDR2 SVGAGI. CDR3 nucleotides: TGTGCCAGCAGTTACTTCGGGACTAGCGGAACCTACAATGAGCAGTTCTTC. Protein sequence: CASSYFGTSGTYNEQFF.

This clonotype was seen repeatedly, ten times or more. V and J are TRBV20-1 and TRBJ2-5; D ambiguous. CDR1 is DFQATT and CDR2 is SNEGSKA in the germline V gene (reference sequence). This CDR3 comprises 14 residues. Deletions cut 5 bases from V and 5 bases from J, with 18 bases between. This chain's CDR3 is CSASSPNKAETQYF. The CDR3 DNA follows: TGCAGTGCTTCCAGCCCAAACAAGGCGGAGACCCAGTACTTC.

This clonotype occurred a few times. The chain employs TRBV20-1 and TRBJ2-3, with 16 bases identical to TRBD2. V shed 1 base and J 3 bases; nucleotides not matched to a gene: 10. This CDR3 region has 19 residues. CDR1 and CDR2 from the germline V gene are DFQATT and SNEGSKA (reference sequence). This CDR3 is CSARVPGGLAGGRTDTQYF. The DNA of the CDR3 is TGCAGTGCTAGAGTCCCAGGGGGACTAGCGGGGGGGCGGACAGATACGCAGTATTTT.

This clonotype appeared many times. The chain recombines TRBV11-2 with TRBJ2-2; 11 bases are a match to TRBD2. The junction had 14 bases not matched to a gene; V was cut back by 10 bases and J by 7 bases. Germline V gene sequence: CDR1 SGHAT, CDR2 FQNNGV. The CDR3 has 16 amino acids. In DNA, the CDR3 is TGTGCCACAGGATTTCTAGCGGGAGGTCTGAACGGGGAGCTGTTTTTT. This translates into CATGFLAGGLNGELFF.

The V gene is TRBV7-2, the J gene TRBJ1-1; D remains ambiguous. Germline V CDR1 and CDR2: SGHTA, FQGNSA. This CDR3 is built from 13 residues. The germline V and J ends were trimmed by 5 bases and 1 base, with 8 bases remaining between them. CDR3 loop: CASSQDWNTEAFF. The CDR3 bases are TGTGCCAGCAGCCAGGACTGGAACACTGAAGCTTTCTTT.

This chain joins TRBV7-9 and TRBJ2-7; 8 bases map to TRBD2. Germline lookup yields CDR1 SEHNR and CDR2 FQNEAQ (reference sequence). This CDR3 region has 15 residues. V gave up 2 bases and J gave up 2 bases; unmatched junction bases: 5. The CDR3 spells CASSLFPGGPYEQYF. The CDR3 nucleotides are TGTGCCAGCAGCTTATTTCCGGGAGGGCCCTACGAGCAGTACTTC.

Ten or more counts support this clonotype. The genes are TRBV7-2 and TRBJ1-1; D uncertain. V dropped 1 base and J dropped 3 bases, with 9 bases sitting between them. CDR1 and CDR2 from the germline V gene are SGHTA and FQGNSA. The CDR3 contains 14 residues. The CDR3 nucleotides read TGTGCCAGCAGCTTAGATGGTAGATACACTGAAGCTTTCTTT. Translated: CASSLDGRYTEAFF.

This clonotype was observed many times. The V gene is TRBV15, the J gene TRBJ2-5; 15 bases match TRBD2. This CDR3 is built from 17 residues. Germline CDR1 LNHNV, CDR2 YYDKDF (reference sequence). Germline trimming cut 5 bases from V and 7 bases from J; bases unmatched to any gene: 11. The CDR3 DNA reads as TGTGCCACCAGCGAGGGGACTAGCGGGGGGCCCCGGGGGACCCAGTACTTC. Translation gives CATSEGTSGGPRGTQYF.

This chain uses TRBV12-3 or TRBV12-4 with TRBJ1-1; D is unresolved. The CDR3 loop spans 10 amino acids. V was trimmed by 6 bases and J by 8 bases, leaving 7 bases between them. The CDR3 loop is CASSFSEAFF. CDR3 coding DNA: TGTGCCAGCAGCTTTTCCGAAGCTTTCTTT.

This clonotype appeared many times. The chain carries TRBV20-1 and TRBJ2-2; 8 bases match TRBD1. There are 13 residues in the CDR3. Trimming cost V 6 bases and J 7 bases; bases outside gene matches: 7. The germline V gene encodes CDR1 DFQATT and CDR2 SNEGSKA (reference sequence). The CDR3 protein is CSARTGMDGELFF. The DNA for the CDR3 is TGCAGTGCCCGGACAGGGATGGACGGGGAGCTGTTTTTT.